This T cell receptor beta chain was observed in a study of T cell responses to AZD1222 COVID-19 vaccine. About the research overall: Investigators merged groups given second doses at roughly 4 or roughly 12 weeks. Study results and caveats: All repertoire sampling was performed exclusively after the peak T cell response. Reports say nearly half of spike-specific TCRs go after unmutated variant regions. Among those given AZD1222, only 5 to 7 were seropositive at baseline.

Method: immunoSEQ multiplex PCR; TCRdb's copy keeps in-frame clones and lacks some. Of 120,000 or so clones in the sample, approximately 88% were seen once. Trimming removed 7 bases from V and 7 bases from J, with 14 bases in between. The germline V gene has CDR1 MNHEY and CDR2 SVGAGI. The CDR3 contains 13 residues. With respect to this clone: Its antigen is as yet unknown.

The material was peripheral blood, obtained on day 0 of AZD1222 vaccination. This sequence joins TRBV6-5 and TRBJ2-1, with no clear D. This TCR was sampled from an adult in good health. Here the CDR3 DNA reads TGTGCCAGCATACACCTGCTGAGGAATGAGCAGTTCTTC. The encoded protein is CASIHLLRNEQFF.